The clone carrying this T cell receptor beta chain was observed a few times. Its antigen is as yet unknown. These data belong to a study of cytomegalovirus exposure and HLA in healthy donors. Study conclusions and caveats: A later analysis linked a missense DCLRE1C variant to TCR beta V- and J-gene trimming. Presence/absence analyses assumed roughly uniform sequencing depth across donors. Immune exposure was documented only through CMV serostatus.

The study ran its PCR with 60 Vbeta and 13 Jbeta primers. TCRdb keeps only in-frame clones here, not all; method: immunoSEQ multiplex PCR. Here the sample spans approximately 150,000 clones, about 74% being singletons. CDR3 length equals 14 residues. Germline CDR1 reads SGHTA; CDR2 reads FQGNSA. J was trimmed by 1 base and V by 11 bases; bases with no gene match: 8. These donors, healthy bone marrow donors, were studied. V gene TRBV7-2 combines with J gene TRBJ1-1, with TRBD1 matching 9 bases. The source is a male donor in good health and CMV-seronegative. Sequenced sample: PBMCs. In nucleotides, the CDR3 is TGTGCCCTGGGACAGGGTAGTGGGAACACTGAAGCTTTCTTT. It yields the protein CALGQGSGNTEAFF.